The sequence of this TCR beta chain was determined in a study of blood T cell repertoires in COVID-19. Looking at the study overall: COVID-19 samples, acute and convalescent, were from the United States, Italy and Spain.

Study processing details: Nucleated cell counts were estimated from reference gene primer amplification. Using immunoSEQ multiplex PCR, the repertoire was profiled, and TCRdb retains in-frame clones only, with some absent. That table gives V, J and clone size, and the DNA gave D and trimming. The sample holds around 53,000 clones, just under 90% seen once. The CDR3 extends over 14 amino acids. Germline loops: CDR1 SGHNT, CDR2 YENEEA. V was pared by 5 bases and J by 5 bases, with 13 bases between. The source of this sequence is a man aged 45 to 65 with acute or convalescent COVID-19. Source material: peripheral blood. The chain links TRBV11-3 to TRBJ1-3; the D is unclear. CDR3 DNA: TGTGCCAGCAGCGTACAACAGAGAAGAAACACCATATATTTT. As protein: CASSVQQRRNTIYF.